This TCR beta chain was sequenced in a study of blood T cell repertoires in COVID-19. Germline V lookup: CDR1 MDHEN, CDR2 SYDVKM. CDR3 length equals 16 residues. V gave up 5 bases and J gave up 1 base; unmatched junction bases: 8. Repertoires were generated with immunoSEQ multiplex PCR, while TCRdb's copy carries only in-frame clones and drops some. The repertoire has around 190,000 clones, about 90% of them found once; the top ten carry under 25%. The chain uses TRBV28 and TRBJ1-5; 7 bases are shared with TRBD1. The sequence was collected from a man between 65 and 85 years old with active or convalescent COVID-19. Sequencing used peripheral blood. CDR3 residues: CASSPRTGSSNQPQHF. The CDR3 DNA follows: TGTGCCAGCAGTCCTCGGACAGGTTCAAGCAATCAGCCCCAGCATTTT.